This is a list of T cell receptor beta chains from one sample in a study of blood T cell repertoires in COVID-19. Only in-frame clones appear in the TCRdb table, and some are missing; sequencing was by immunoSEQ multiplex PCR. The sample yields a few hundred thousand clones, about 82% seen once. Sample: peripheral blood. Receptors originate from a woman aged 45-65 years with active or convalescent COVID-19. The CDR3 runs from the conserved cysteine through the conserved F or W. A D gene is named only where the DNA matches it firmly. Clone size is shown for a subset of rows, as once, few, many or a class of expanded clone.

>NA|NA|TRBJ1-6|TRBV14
CASSQGGVSPLHF
TGTGCCAGCAGCCAAGGCGGTGTGTCACCCCTCCACTTT
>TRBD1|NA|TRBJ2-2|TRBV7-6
CASSSQSLDRGWRPTGELFF
TGTGCCAGCAGCTCCCAAAGCCTCGACAGGGGATGGCGGCCCACCGGGGAGCTGTTTTTT
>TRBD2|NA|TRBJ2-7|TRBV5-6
CASSLAETSGRPSYEQYF
TGTGCCAGCAGCTTGGCCGAGACTAGCGGGAGGCCCTCCTACGAGCAGTACTTC
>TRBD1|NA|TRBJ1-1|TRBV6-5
CASRTGDFMNTEAFF
TGTGCCAGCAGGACAGGGGACTTTATGAACACTGAAGCTTTCTTT
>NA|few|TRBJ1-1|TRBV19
CASSISGARTEAFF
TGTGCCAGTAGTATCAGCGGGGCGCGAACTGAAGCTTTCTTT
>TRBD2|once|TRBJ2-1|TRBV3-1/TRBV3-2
CASSQTSTGGRYNEQFF
TGTGCCAGCAGCCAGACTAGCACCGGAGGCCGGTACAATGAGCAGTTCTTC
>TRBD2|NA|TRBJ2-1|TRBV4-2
CASSRGGVLDNEQFF
TGTGCCAGCAGCCGGGGGGGGGTGTTAGACAATGAGCAGTTCTTC
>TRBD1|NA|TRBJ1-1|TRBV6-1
CASSEAAGGYGEAFF
TGTGCCAGCAGTGAAGCGGCAGGGGGGTATGGTGAAGCTTTCTTT
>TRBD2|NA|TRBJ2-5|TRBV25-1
CASLPAGGTRTQYF
TGTGCCAGCCTCCCGGCGGGAGGGACTCGGACCCAGTACTTC
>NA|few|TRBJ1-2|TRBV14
CASSQAQGSNYGYTF
TGTGCCAGCAGCCAAGCGCAGGGCTCGAACTATGGCTACACCTTC
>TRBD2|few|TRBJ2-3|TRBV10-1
CADRPAGGLTDTQYF
TGCGCCGACCGCCCAGCGGGAGGTCTCACAGATACGCAGTATTTT
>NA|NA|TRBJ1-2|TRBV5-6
CASSWGTMRYGYTF
TGTGCCAGCAGCTGGGGGACAATGCGCTATGGCTACACCTTC
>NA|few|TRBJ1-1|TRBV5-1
CASSLTGGGTEAFF
TGCGCCAGCAGCTTAACCGGCGGGGGGACTGAAGCTTTCTTT
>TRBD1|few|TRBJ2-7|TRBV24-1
CATSDTPPGQGSYEQYF
TGTGCCACCAGTGATACCCCTCCGGGACAGGGCTCCTACGAGCAGTACTTC
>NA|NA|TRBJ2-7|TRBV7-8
CASSFLFGTNHEQYF
TGTGCCAGCAGCTTCCTATTCGGGACAAACCACGAGCAGTACTTC
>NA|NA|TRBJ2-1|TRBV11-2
CASSLDPRGSYNEQFF
TGTGCCAGCAGCTTAGATCCCCGCGGCTCCTACAATGAGCAGTTCTTC
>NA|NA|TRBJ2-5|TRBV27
CASSLSTELQETQYF
TGTGCCAGCAGTCTCTCGACAGAATTACAAGAGACCCAGTACTTC
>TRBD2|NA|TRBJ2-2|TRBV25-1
CASSEASGLLNTGELFF
TGTGCCAGCAGTGAGGCGTCGGGACTACTTAACACCGGGGAGCTGTTTTTT
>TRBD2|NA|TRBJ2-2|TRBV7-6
CAITRLAGNTGTGELFF
TGTGCCATCACCCGACTAGCGGGAAATACGGGGACCGGGGAGCTGTTTTTT
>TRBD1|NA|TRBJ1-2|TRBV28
CASSDRQGARGGYTF
TGTGCCAGCAGCGACCGACAGGGGGCGCGTGGTGGCTACACCTTC
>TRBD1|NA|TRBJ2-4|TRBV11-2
CASSSRQGILAKNIQYF
TGTGCCAGCAGCTCACGACAGGGGATCTTAGCCAAAAACATTCAGTACTTC
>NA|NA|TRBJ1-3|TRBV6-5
CASRDVRDTIYF
TGTGCCAGCAGGGACGTGCGGGACACCATATATTTT
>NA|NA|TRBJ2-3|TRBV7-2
CASSLVAATDTQYF
TGTGCCAGCAGCCTAGTAGCGGCTACAGATACGCAGTATTTT
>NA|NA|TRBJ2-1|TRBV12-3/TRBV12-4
CASSFSFYEQFF
TGTGCCAGCAGTTTCAGTTTCTATGAGCAGTTCTTC
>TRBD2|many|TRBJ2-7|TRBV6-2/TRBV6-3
CASSHTIFGSGRGPLSYEQYF
TGTGCCAGCAGCCACACAATCTTCGGTAGCGGGAGGGGGCCTCTGTCCTACGAGCAGTACTTC
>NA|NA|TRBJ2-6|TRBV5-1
CASSPNQGSGANVLTF
TGCGCCAGCAGCCCTAATCAGGGGTCTGGGGCCAACGTCCTGACTTTC
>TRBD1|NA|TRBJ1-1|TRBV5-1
CASSLDGQGGDEAFF
TGCGCCAGCAGCTTGGACGGACAGGGGGGCGATGAAGCTTTCTTT
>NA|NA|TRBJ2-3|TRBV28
CASKRAGRQGDTQYF
TGTGCCAGCAAGCGAGCGGGGCGGCAGGGGGATACGCAGTATTTT
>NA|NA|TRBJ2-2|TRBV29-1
CSVAPGVGNTGELFF
TGCAGCGTCGCCCCAGGGGTTGGAAACACCGGGGAGCTGTTTTTT